The TCR beta chain described here comes from a study of regulatory T cells in long-lasting Graves disease. V was shortened by 7 bases and J by 3 bases, with 6 bases between the two germline ends. The CDR3 totals 12 residues. Looked up from germline, CDR1 is MNHNS and CDR2 is SASEGT. The study, taken as a whole, reports: Comparison showed that persistent patients shared more public clonotypes (about 3,000) than new patients (around 1,000).

Combining iRepertoire HTBI primers with Arm-PCR of CDR3 regions, the authors built TCR beta libraries. TCRdb reanalysed the multiplex PCR reads using MiXCR and keeps one entry per CDR3 protein. The repertoire has about 240,000 distinct CDR3 sequences, around 20% of them found once; the top ten carry approximately 15%. The sample's time point: newly diagnosed GD, antithyroid drugs for less than 3 months. The authors made the TCR library using RNA they extracted from PBMCs. As to this clonotype: Its antigen is unidentified.

The sample here was peripheral blood mononuclear cells (PBMCs), taken at new diagnosis, from a patient treated with antithyroid drugs. The TCR was taken from a female donor with Graves disease. The rearrangement links TRBV6-1 to TRBJ1-4; no reliable D call. DNA for the CDR3: TGTGCCAGCACCGGAGCTAATGAAAAACTGTTTTTT. Translation gives CASTGANEKLFF.